Sequencing of this TCR beta chain was carried out in a study of blood T cell repertoires in COVID-19. How the authors handled the data: Nucleated cell number was recorded as an estimate derived from reference gene primer amplification. Sequenced by immunoSEQ multiplex PCR; TCRdb stores in-frame clones only, minus some. V, J and clone size reflect that table, while D and trimming were determined from the DNA. The sample lists 65,000 to 85,000 clones; 80% to 90% were seen once. A few counts support this clone. Unmatched junction bases numbered 4, after V lost 2 bases and J lost 4 bases. In germline, CDR1 is MNHEY, CDR2 SVGAGI. The CDR3 extends over 15 amino acids.

V is TRBV6-5 and J is TRBJ2-2; 7 bases agree with TRBD1. The sequence was obtained from a man over 45 with acute or convalescent COVID-19. Sequencing was carried out using peripheral blood. The CDR3 DNA is TGTGCCAGCAGTTACGACAGGGTGGGCACCGGGGAGCTGTTTTTT. It specifies CASSYDRVGTGELFF.